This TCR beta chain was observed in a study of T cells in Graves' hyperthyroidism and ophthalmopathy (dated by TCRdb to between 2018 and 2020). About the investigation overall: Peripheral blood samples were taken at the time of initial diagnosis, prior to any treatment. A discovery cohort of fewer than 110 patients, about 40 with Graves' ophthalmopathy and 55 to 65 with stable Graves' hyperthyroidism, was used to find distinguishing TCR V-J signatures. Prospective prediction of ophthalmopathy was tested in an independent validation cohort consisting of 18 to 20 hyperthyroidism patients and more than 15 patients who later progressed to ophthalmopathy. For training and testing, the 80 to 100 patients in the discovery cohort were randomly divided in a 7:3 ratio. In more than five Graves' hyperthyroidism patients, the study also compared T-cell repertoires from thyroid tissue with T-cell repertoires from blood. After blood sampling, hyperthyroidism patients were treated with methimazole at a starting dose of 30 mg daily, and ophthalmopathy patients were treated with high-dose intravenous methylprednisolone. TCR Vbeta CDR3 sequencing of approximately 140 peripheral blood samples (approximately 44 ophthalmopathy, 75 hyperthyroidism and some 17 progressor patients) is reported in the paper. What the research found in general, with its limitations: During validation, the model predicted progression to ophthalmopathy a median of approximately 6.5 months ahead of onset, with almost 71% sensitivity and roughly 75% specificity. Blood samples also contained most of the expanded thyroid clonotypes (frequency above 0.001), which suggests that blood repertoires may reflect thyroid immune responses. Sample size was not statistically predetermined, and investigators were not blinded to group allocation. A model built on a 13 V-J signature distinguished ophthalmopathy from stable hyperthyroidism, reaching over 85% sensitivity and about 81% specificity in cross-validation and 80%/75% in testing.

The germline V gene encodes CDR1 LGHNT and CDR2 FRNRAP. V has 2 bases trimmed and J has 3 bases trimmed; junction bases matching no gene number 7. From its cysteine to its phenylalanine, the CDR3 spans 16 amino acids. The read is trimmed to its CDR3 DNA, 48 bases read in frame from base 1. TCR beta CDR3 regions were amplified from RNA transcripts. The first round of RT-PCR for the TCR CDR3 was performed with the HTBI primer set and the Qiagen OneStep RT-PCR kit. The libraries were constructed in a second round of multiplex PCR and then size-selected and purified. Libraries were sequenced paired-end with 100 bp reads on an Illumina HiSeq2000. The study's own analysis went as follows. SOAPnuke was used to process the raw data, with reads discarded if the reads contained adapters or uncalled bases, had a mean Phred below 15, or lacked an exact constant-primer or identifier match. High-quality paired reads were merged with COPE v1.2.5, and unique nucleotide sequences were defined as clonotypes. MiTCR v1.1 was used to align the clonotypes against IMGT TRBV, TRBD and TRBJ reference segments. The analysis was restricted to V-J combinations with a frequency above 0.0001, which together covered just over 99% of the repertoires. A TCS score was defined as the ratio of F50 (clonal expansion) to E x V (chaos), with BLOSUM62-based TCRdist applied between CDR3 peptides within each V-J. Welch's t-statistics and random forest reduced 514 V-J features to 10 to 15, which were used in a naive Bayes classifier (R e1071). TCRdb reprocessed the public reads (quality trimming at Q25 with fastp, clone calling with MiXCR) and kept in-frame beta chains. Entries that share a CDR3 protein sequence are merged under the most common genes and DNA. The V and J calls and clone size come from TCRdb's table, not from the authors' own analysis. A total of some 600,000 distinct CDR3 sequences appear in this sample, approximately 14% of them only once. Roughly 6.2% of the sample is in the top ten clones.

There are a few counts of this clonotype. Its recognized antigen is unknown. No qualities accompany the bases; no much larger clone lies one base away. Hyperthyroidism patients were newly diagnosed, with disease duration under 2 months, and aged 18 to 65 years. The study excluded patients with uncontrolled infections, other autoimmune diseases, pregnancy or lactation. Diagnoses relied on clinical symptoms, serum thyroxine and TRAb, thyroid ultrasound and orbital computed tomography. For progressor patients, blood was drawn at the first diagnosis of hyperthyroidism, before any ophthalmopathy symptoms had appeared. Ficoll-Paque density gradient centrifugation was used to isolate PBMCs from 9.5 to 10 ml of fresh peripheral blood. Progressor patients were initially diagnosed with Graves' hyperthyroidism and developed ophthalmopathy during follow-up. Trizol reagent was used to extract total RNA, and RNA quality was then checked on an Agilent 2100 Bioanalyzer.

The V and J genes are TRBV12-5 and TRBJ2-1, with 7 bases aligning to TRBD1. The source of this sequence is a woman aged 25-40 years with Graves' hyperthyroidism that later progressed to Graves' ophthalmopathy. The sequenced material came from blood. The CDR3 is CASGLFVTGFYNEQFF. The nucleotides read TGTGCTAGTGGTTTGTTTGTGACAGGGTTCTACAATGAGCAGTTCTTC.